Ten or more counts support the clone carrying this T cell receptor (beta chain). Its matching antigen is unknown. The data stem from a study of T cell repertoires in cytomegalovirus infection. Background on the study: It was the public TCR beta signatures that indicated both CMV infection and matching HLA type.

General observations from the study: Based on cumulative public TCR beta family frequency, carriers of CMV plus the relevant HLA were identified. Predominance within the ex vivo response was attributable to HLA-C-restricted CMV-specific TCR beta clonotypes.

Trimming shortened V by 0 bases and J by 7 bases, and 22 bases separated the two germline ends. Germline V gene data show CDR1 as SGHTA and CDR2 as FQGNSA. There are 18 residues in the CDR3. TCRdb re-called the reads with MiXCR, one entry per CDR3 protein. Seen here are 250,000 to 300,000 distinct CDR3 sequences, roughly 9% observed once, and the top ten hold about 14%. The sample consisted of PBMCs. J is TRBJ2-1 and V is TRBV7-2, with a weak D call TRBD1 (6 bases). This sequence originates from a human donor in good health (CMV status not recorded). Some clones in this sample may be carry-over from other donors' samples. CDR3: CASSLASSGTLRRNEQFF. CDR3 nucleotide sequence: TGTGCCAGCAGCTTAGCGTCTTCCGGGACACTGAGAAGGAATGAGCAGTTCTTC.